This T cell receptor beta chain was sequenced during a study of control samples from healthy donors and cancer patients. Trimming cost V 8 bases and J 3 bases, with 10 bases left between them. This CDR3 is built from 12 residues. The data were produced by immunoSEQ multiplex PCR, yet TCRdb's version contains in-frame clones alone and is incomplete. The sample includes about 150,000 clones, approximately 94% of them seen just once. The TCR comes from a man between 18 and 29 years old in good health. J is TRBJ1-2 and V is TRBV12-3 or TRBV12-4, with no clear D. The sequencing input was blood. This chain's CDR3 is CASGLSYYGYTF. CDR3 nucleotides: TGTGCCAGCGGCCTCAGCTACTATGGCTACACCTTC.